Here is one T cell receptor beta chain with its context. Recruits, aged roughly 18 to 95 years, lived in about two dozen US areas. Donors were grouped by their self-reported clinical history. This sample is part of a study of blood T cell repertoires in COVID-19. In the study overall: Some COVID-19 samples were acute and others convalescent; all came from the United States, Italy and Spain. PBMCs, B-cell-depleted T cells, or T cells were the source of the cDNA or gDNA that made up the material.

J was trimmed by 2 bases and V by 5 bases; bases with no gene match: 9. This CDR3 spans 16 amino acids. CDR1 is SGHAT, CDR2 FQNNGV, per germline. Profiling relied on immunoSEQ multiplex PCR, and the TCRdb table lists in-frame clones only, not all of them. The sample includes hundreds of thousands of clones, approximately 80% of them seen just once. The chain employs TRBV11-2 and TRBJ2-1; TRBD2 aligns across 7 bases. This clonotype originated in a woman in her sixties who had recovered from COVID-19. Sequenced: PBMCs or T cells enriched from blood (not recorded which). Here the CDR3 reads CASSLAGDRPYNEQFF. The CDR3 DNA reads TGTGCCAGCAGCCTGGCGGGGGACCGACCCTACAATGAGCAGTTCTTC.